The T cell receptor (beta chain) described here comes from a study of beta chain features in type 1 diabetes. Overall study results and limits: Patients and controls would share equally any PCR tilt toward shorter templates.

To note about this clone: The antigen remains unidentified.

Reverse transcription of all isolated RNA meant that expressed TCRB transcripts were sequenced. Profiling relied on immunoSEQ multiplex PCR, and the TCRdb table lists in-frame clones only, not all of them. The repertoire holds about 240,000 clones, with around 26% as singletons. V lost 1 base and J 5 bases, leaving 20 bases between the germline ends. Germline assignment: CDR1 LGHNA and CDR2 YNFKEQ. The CDR3 has 17 amino acids. The chain combines TRBV4-2 with TRBJ2-5; maybe TRBD2 (6 bases). The source is a man under 40 in good health. The sample was central memory CD4+ T cells from blood. The CDR3 DNA follows: TGTGCCAGCAGCCAAGGATTCCTGGGACTCAAGGCTGAGACCCAGTACTTC. Its translation: CASSQGFLGLKAETQYF.